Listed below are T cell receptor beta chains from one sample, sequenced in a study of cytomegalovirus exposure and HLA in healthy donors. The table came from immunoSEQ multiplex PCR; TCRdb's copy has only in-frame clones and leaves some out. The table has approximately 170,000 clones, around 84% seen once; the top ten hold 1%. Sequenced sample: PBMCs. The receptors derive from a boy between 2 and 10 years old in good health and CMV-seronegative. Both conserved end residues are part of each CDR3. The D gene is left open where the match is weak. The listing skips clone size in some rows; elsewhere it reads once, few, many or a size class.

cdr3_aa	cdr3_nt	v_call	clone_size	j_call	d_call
CASSQGALGGAFQPQHF	TGCGCCAGCAGCCAAGGCGCGTTAGGGGGCGCTTTTCAGCCCCAGCATTTT	TRBV4-1	-	TRBJ1-5	TRBD1
CASSIGTSGSLADEQFF	TGTGCCAGTAGTATTGGGACTAGCGGGAGCTTAGCCGATGAGCAGTTCTTC	TRBV19	-	TRBJ2-1	TRBD2
CGGSGTGAYEQYF	TGCGGGGGGTCCGGGACAGGGGCCTACGAGCAGTACTTC	TRBV29-1	-	TRBJ2-7	TRBD1
CATRRSGALRGKDEQYF	TGTGCCACCAGACGGTCCGGGGCCCTGAGGGGGAAGGACGAGCAGTACTTC	TRBV28	-	TRBJ2-7	-
CASSSAGLSYNEQFF	TGTGCCAGCAGCTCAGCGGGACTATCCTACAATGAGCAGTTCTTC	TRBV5-4	-	TRBJ2-1	TRBD2
CASPKGRETEAFF	TGTGCCAGCCCAAAGGGCAGGGAAACTGAAGCTTTCTTT	TRBV2	-	TRBJ1-1	-
CASSQTRGLATLNTGELFF	TGTGCCAGCAGCCAGACGAGGGGGCTAGCAACCCTGAACACCGGGGAGCTGTTTTTT	TRBV7-9	-	TRBJ2-2	TRBD1
CASSRDSSTEKLFF	TGTGCCAGCAGCCGGGACAGCTCGACCGAAAAACTGTTTTTT	TRBV7-9	-	TRBJ1-4	TRBD1
CASRTVGQGARDTQYF	TGTGCCAGCAGGACTGTCGGACAGGGGGCTCGGGATACGCAGTATTTT	TRBV28	once	TRBJ2-3	TRBD1
CASRQGLAGSYEQYF	TGTGCCAGCCGACAGGGACTAGCGGGATCCTACGAGCAGTACTTC	TRBV2	-	TRBJ2-7	TRBD2
CASSPGTSGTGELFF	TGTGCCAGCAGTCCCGGGACTAGCGGGACCGGGGAGCTGTTTTTT	TRBV28	-	TRBJ2-2	TRBD2
CASSQAARDSSYNEQFF	TGCGCCAGCAGCCAAGCGGCCCGGGACAGCTCCTACAATGAGCAGTTCTTC	TRBV4-1	once	TRBJ2-1	TRBD1
CASSLEWGPSDTQYF	TGTGCCAGCAGCTTAGAGTGGGGGCCGTCAGATACGCAGTATTTT	TRBV7-7	-	TRBJ2-3	-
CASSSARGPGETQYF	TGTGCCAGCAGCTCCGCAAGGGGGCCGGGAGAGACCCAGTACTTC	TRBV5-4	-	TRBJ2-5	TRBD1
CASRVMGGYEQYF	TGTGCCAGCAGAGTCATGGGGGGCTACGAGCAGTACTTC	TRBV2	-	TRBJ2-7	-